The clone carrying this T cell receptor (beta chain) was seen a single time. As yet, its antigen is unknown. The data were obtained in a study of human T cells and chemical hapten exposure. CDR3 size: 13 residues. Between the trimmed V and J ends, which lost 6 bases and 0 bases, there was a span of 12 bases. In germline, CDR1 is DFQATT, CDR2 SNEGSKA (reference sequence). Researchers extracted total RNA from unfractionated whole blood. General study points: Among TCRs, those above 1 in 1000 frequency were unaffected by DPC sensitization.

TCRdb re-derived calls from the 5' RACE reads in MiXCR, one entry per CDR3 protein. The sample contains 110,000 or so distinct CDR3 sequences, roughly a fifth of which appear only once. This clonotype was obtained from a human donor in good health. This chain joins TRBV20-1 and TRBJ2-7, with unresolved D. CDR3 DNA sequence: TGCAGTGCCCGGCCGGGTTACTCCTACGAGCAGTACTTC. Its protein product is CSARPGYSYEQYF.